The T cell receptor beta chain described here comes from a study of T cell responses to AZD1222 COVID-19 vaccine. The study, taken as a whole, reports: White British donors predominated, females outnumbered males, and clonal diversity was possibly underestimated.

Clones were read by immunoSEQ multiplex PCR, and TCRdb kept only the in-frame ones, dropping some. Here the sample spans approximately 190,000 clones, roughly nine tenths being singletons. This CDR3 has 14 amino acids. Trimming took off 3 bases at V and 3 bases at J, with 12 bases between the two ends. Looked up from germline, CDR1 is SGHDT and CDR2 is YYEEEE. About this clone: As yet, its antigen is unknown.

The V gene is TRBV5-6, the J gene TRBJ1-2, with TRBD1 as a possible D gene (6 bases). The origin of this receptor is an adult who received the MenACWY meningococcal vaccine as a control. The specimen comprised peripheral blood, sampled 28 days after the second dose of the MenACWY control vaccine. For the CDR3, the DNA is TGTGCCAGCAGCTCAGTAGGGGGGGACTATGGCTACACCTTC. Its translation is CASSSVGGDYGYTF.